This passage covers 26 T cell receptor beta chains from one sample sequenced in a study of blood T cell repertoires in COVID-19 (dated by TCRdb to 2018 to 2021). The method behind the library was the immunoSEQ multiplex PCR assay. TCRdb stores this immuneACCESS table with in-frame sequences only. Part of the clones is absent; in the studies checked, under half of the shortfall reflects unresolved V genes, and no reason is known for the rest. This sample holds roughly 220,000 clones; around 89% were observed only once. Roughly 2.5% of the sample belongs to the ten largest clones. Sequencing used PBMCs or T cells enriched from blood (not recorded which). The receptor source for this set is a woman aged 25-40 years who had recovered from COVID-19.

V is TRBV19 and J is TRBJ1-6; maybe TRBD1 (5 bases). Germline assignment: CDR1 LNHDA and CDR2 SQIVND (reference sequence). CDR3 length: 16 amino acids. V lost 5 bases and J lost 8, with 19 bases in between. The CDR3 spells CASSPQGSPPDSPLHF. CDR3 coding DNA: TGTGCCAGTAGTCCCCAGGGTTCGCCCCCGGATTCACCCCTCCACTTT.

The chain has TRBV6-2 or TRBV6-3 and TRBJ2-7; the match to TRBD1 covers 8 bases. The CDR3 totals 11 residues. Germline CDR1 is MNHEY and CDR2 is SVGEGT. The ends lost 4 bases at V and 9 bases at J; junction bases unmatched: 2. Here the CDR3 reads CASSSGTGQYF. In DNA, the CDR3 is TGTGCCAGCAGTTCCGGGACAGGGCAGTACTTC.

This clone appeared a single time. The chain has TRBV29-1 and TRBJ2-5; no definite D call. V gave up 4 bases and J gave up 1 base, with 10 bases separating them. The CDR3 spans 13 residues. CDR1 is SQVTM, CDR2 ANQGSEA, per germline. For the CDR3, the DNA is TGCAGCGTTGGTACAGCCATCCAAGAGACCCAGTACTTC. It encodes CSVGTAIQETQYF.

The chain combines TRBV19 with TRBJ2-7; a possible D gene is TRBD1 (6 bases). Trimming cost V 1 base and J 0 bases, with 13 bases left between them. Germline-derived CDR1 and CDR2 are LNHDA and SQIVND (reference sequence). The CDR3 consists of 16 residues. CDR3 in DNA: TGTGCCAGTAGTATAGGGCACAGGGAGAGCTCCTACGAGCAGTACTTC. It specifies CASSIGHRESSYEQYF.

There are a few counts of this clone. This sequence joins TRBV10-3 and TRBJ1-6; the match to TRBD1 covers 8 bases. This CDR3 has 15 residues. The germline CDR1 and CDR2 sequences are ENHRY and SYGVKD. V lost 6 bases to trimming and J lost 5 bases; unmatched junction nucleotides: 6. As DNA, the CDR3 is TGTGCCATCAGAGCGGGACAGGCCGATAATTCACCCCTCCACTTT. It codes for CAIRAGQADNSPLHF.

The chain couples TRBV25-1 to TRBJ1-1; D is ambiguous. Germline values: CDR1 MGHDK, CDR2 SYGVNS. The V end was cut by 3 bases, the J end by 10 bases, with 9 bases between. This CDR3 comprises 11 residues. This CDR3 is CASSDSLIAFF. CDR3 in DNA: TGTGCCAGCAGTGATTCCCTTATAGCTTTCTTT.

This clone occurred a few times. The chain links TRBV3-1 (or the pseudogene TRBV3-2) to TRBJ1-6; D possibly corresponds to TRBD1 (6 bases). Per the germline V gene, CDR1 is LGHDT and CDR2 is YNNKEL (reference sequence). The V end lost 1 base, the J end lost 10 bases, and 11 bases lay between the germline ends. CDR3 length: 14 amino acids. The CDR3 DNA reads TGTGCCAGCAGCCAAGCTACAGGGTCCTCACCCCTCCACTTT. Translation gives CASSQATGSSPLHF.

CDR3 in DNA: TGTGCCAGCAGCAGGCGGACAGGGCACTACGAGCAGTACTTC. Amino acids: CASSRRTGHYEQYF. The genes are TRBV21-1 and TRBJ2-7; whether TRBD1, the table's D call, matches the DNA was not checked. TRBV21-1 is classified as a pseudogene. The CDR3 contains 14 residues.

CDR3 coding DNA: TGTGCCAGCAGCCACACCAGGACAGGGATCTCCTATGGCTACACCTTC. Amino acids: CASSHTRTGISYGYTF. This chain joins TRBV4-2 and TRBJ1-2; the match to TRBD1 covers 8 bases. CDR1 and CDR2 (germline): LGHNA, YNFKEQ. Germline trimming cut 3 bases from V and 4 bases from J; bases unmatched to any gene: 10. The CDR3 is made up of 16 amino acids.

This clone turned up a few times. This chain joins TRBV2 and TRBJ1-5, with a weak D call TRBD1 (5 bases). This CDR3 has 16 residues. Germline CDR1 reads SNHLY; CDR2 reads FYNNEI. V was trimmed by 5 bases and J by 9 bases, leaving 23 bases between them. The chain's CDR3 is CASSNTKDWGVWPQHF. CDR3 nucleotides: TGTGCCAGCAGTAACACTAAAGACTGGGGCGTGTGGCCCCAGCATTTT.

The chain is built from TRBV4-2 and TRBJ1-6; TRBD1 matches 7 bases. The CDR3 is made up of 16 amino acids. The V segment lost 4 bases and the J segment 6 bases; nucleotides outside the gene matches: 9. Germline V gene sequence: CDR1 LGHNA, CDR2 YNFKEQ. The CDR3 protein is CASSPTAGTVNSPLHF. In DNA, the CDR3 is TGTGCCAGCAGCCCAACGGCAGGGACAGTTAATTCACCCCTCCACTTT.

There are many counts of this clone. The chain joins TRBV5-4 to TRBJ2-7; weak D call: TRBD1 (6 bases). Between the trimmed V and J ends, which lost 1 base and 5 bases, there was a span of 10 bases. The CDR3 is 13 residues long. Germline-derived CDR1 and CDR2 are SGHNT and YYREEE (reference sequence). The DNA of the CDR3 is TGTGCCAGCAGCTTGACAGGGACCCACGAGCAGTACTTC. It codes for CASSLTGTHEQYF.

The rearrangement links TRBV7-8 to TRBJ1-5; 7 nucleotides agree with TRBD1. In germline, CDR1 is SGHVS, CDR2 FQNEAQ. Germline trimming cut 5 bases from V and 6 bases from J; bases unmatched to any gene: 7. The CDR3 sequence is 14 residues long. CDR3 bases: TGTGCCAGCAGCAATTGGACAGGCCGTCAGCCCCAGCATTTT. Translated, it gives CASSNWTGRQPQHF.

The V and J genes are TRBV10-3 and TRBJ1-1; D is possibly TRBD1 (6 bases). The V end was cut by 3 bases, the J end by 7 bases, with 15 bases between. The CDR3 runs to 14 residues. Germline CDR1 and CDR2: ENHRY and SYGVKD. CDR3 coding DNA: TGTGCCATCAGTGAAAATGCAGGGGAGGGTGAAGCTTTCTTT. Protein product: CAISENAGEGEAFF.

The V call is TRBV28, the J call TRBJ2-4; 9 nucleotides match TRBD1. J lost 7 bases, V lost 8 bases, and 9 bases had no gene match. CDR1 is MDHEN, CDR2 SYDVKM, per germline. The CDR3 loop spans 14 amino acids. The CDR3: CASFKQGAGNIQYF. DNA of the CDR3: TGTGCCAGCTTCAAACAGGGGGCAGGTAACATTCAGTACTTC.

CDR3 bases: TGCGCCAGCAGCCAAAGAGGCTTTTACGAGCAGTACTTC. It yields the protein CASSQRGFYEQYF. This chain uses TRBV4-1 with TRBJ2-7; no firm D call. CDR1 is MGHRA and CDR2 is YSYEKL in the germline V gene. The germline V and J ends were trimmed by 2 bases and 4 bases, with 9 bases remaining between them. This CDR3 is built from 13 residues.

The chain has TRBV2 and TRBJ2-3, with D tentatively TRBD2 (8 bases). The CDR3 totals 15 residues. Trimming shortened V by 5 bases and J by 2 bases, and 14 bases separated the two germline ends. Per germline, CDR1 SNHLY and CDR2 FYNNEI. CDR3 sequence (DNA): TGTGCCAGCAGTTTAGCGGGACAGATCACAGATACGCAGTATTTT. Translated: CASSLAGQITDTQYF.

This chain connects TRBV4-3 to TRBJ2-7, with TRBD2 matching 7 bases. This CDR3 region has 14 residues. CDR1 is LGHNA and CDR2 is YSLEER in the germline V gene. V shed 2 bases, J shed 5 bases, and the junction held 6 bases outside the gene matches. The chain's CDR3 is CASSQTGRVDEQYF. The DNA of the CDR3 is TGCGCCAGCAGCCAAACTGGGAGGGTTGACGAGCAGTACTTC.

This chain links TRBV5-4 with TRBJ1-5, with D tentatively TRBD1 (6 bases). The CDR3 covers 13 residues. Germline lookup yields CDR1 SGHNT and CDR2 YYREEE (reference sequence). Trimming removed 3 bases from V and 7 bases from J, with 11 bases in between. The CDR3, as DNA: TGTGCCAGCAGCTCGGGGGGGGGCCAGCCCCAGCATTTT. As protein: CASSSGGGQPQHF.

CDR3 sequence reads: CASSLAGTSSTDTQYF. The CDR3, as DNA: TGTGCCAGCAGCTTAGCAGGCACTAGCAGCACAGATACGCAGTATTTT. The J gene is TRBJ2-3, the V gene TRBV7-2, with a possible D match to TRBD2 (6 bases). Germline V gives CDR1 SGHTA, CDR2 FQGNSA. CDR3 size: 16 residues. Trimming stripped 0 bases from V and 0 bases from J, with 10 bases between. The whole variable domain, filled in from reference TRBV7-2 and TRBJ2-3, reads GAGVSQSPSNKVTEKGKDVELRCDPISGHTALYWYRQSLGQGLEFLIYFQGNSAPDKSGLPSDRFSAERTGGSVSTLTIQRTQQEDSAVYLCASSLAGTSSTDTQYFGPGTRLTVL.

The chain has TRBV7-2 and TRBJ2-1, with 8 bases that match TRBD1. Trimming at V came to 4 bases and at J to 15 bases, leaving 5 bases not matched to a gene. Germline V lookup: CDR1 SGHTA, CDR2 FQGNSA. The CDR3 is 11 residues long. CDR3 protein: CASSSGGAGFF. DNA of the CDR3: TGTGCCAGCAGCTCAGGGGGCGCGGGGTTCTTC.

The chain joins TRBV6-1 to TRBJ1-5; possibly TRBD1 for D (5 bases). The CDR3 is 14 amino acids. Between the trimmed V and J ends, which lost 3 bases and 9 bases, there was a span of 15 bases. Germline loops: CDR1 MNHNS, CDR2 SASEGT. In nucleotides, the CDR3 is TGTGCCAGCAGTGAGTCAGGGTCCCCCAGGCCCCAGCATTTT. It codes for CASSESGSPRPQHF.

This chain links TRBV28 with TRBJ2-7, with 7 bases that match TRBD1. The CDR3 loop spans 15 amino acids. V was pared by 5 bases and J by 5 bases, with 12 bases of the junction left unmatched. The germline CDR1 and CDR2 sequences are MDHEN and SYDVKM. The CDR3 nucleotides are TGTGCCAGCAGTCTTTACACAGGGGCGCGTAACGAGCAGTACTTC. As protein: CASSLYTGARNEQYF.

The rearrangement uses TRBV6-4 and TRBJ1-3, with no clear D. The CDR3 consists of 14 residues. V was cut by 4 bases and J by 0 bases, with 7 bases left in between. In germline, CDR1 is MRHNA, CDR2 SNTAGT. CDR3 residues: CASSGDTSGNTIYF. Here the CDR3 DNA reads TGTGCCAGCAGTGGAGACACCTCTGGAAACACCATATATTTT.

This clone turned up a few times. This rearrangement joins TRBV6-5 to TRBJ1-5; D not resolved. This CDR3 has 15 amino acids. CDR1 is MNHEY and CDR2 is SVGAGI in the germline V gene. The ends were cut back, 6 bases at V and 1 base at J, with 13 bases in the middle. The CDR3: CASRKSGPSNQPQHF. CDR3 nucleotide sequence: TGTGCCAGCAGAAAAAGCGGGCCGAGCAATCAGCCCCAGCATTTT.

The chain recombines TRBV19 with TRBJ1-1; D is unclear. Germline-derived CDR1 and CDR2 are LNHDA and SQIVND (reference sequence). The CDR3 extends over 14 amino acids. The ends were cut back, 4 bases at V and 3 bases at J, with 12 bases in the middle. CDR3 amino acids: CASSNGGDYTEAFF. Written as DNA, the CDR3 is TGTGCCAGTAGTAACGGCGGCGATTACACTGAAGCTTTCTTT.